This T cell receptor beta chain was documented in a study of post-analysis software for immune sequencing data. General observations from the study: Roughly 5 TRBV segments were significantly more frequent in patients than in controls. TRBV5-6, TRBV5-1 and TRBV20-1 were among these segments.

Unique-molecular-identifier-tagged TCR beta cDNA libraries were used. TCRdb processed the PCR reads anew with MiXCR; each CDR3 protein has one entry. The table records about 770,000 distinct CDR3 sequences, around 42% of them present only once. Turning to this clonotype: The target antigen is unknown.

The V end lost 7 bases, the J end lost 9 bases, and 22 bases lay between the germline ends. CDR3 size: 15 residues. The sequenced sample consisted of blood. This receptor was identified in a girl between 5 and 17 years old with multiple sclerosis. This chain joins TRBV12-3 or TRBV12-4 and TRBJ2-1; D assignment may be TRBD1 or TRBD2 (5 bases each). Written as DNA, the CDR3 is TGTGCCAGCAAAGTAGGTGGGACCCCGGGCGGTGAGCAGTTCTTC. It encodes CASKVGGTPGGEQFF.